The 3 T cell receptor beta chains listed next were all sequenced from one sample in a study of Graves' ophthalmopathy and Graves' hyperthyroidism. For repertoire sequencing, the TCR beta CDR3 regions were amplified from RNA transcripts. HTBI-primed RT-PCR formed the first round, and a multiplex PCR formed the second. TCRdb processed the multiplex PCR reads anew with MiXCR; each CDR3 protein has one entry. This sample has hundreds of thousands of distinct CDR3 sequences, with 35% to 50% found just once. The sequenced material came from peripheral blood. The receptor source for this set is an adult man with Graves' ophthalmopathy.

The chain links TRBV5-4 to TRBJ1-2; tentatively, D is TRBD1 (5 bases). Germline CDR1 and CDR2: SGHNT and YYREEE (reference sequence). V gave up 4 bases and J gave up 2 bases, with 18 bases separating them. The CDR3 length is 16 residues. The CDR3 loop is CASSVEPPQENYGYTF. CDR3 DNA sequence: TGTGCCAGCAGCGTTGAGCCACCACAGGAAAACTATGGCTACACCTTC.

The chain combines TRBV7-3 with TRBJ2-5; TRBD2 matches at 8 bases. The CDR3 is made up of 14 amino acids. J lost 5 bases, V lost 6 bases, and 8 bases had no gene match. Germline values: CDR1 SGHTA, CDR2 FQGTGA. This chain's CDR3 is CASRGRAGGETQYF. CDR3 nucleotides: TGTGCCAGCAGGGGGCGGGCGGGAGGCGAGACCCAGTACTTC. The full variable domain, in which reference TRBV7-3 and TRBJ2-5 provide the parts outside the CDR3, is GAGVSQTPSNKVTEKGKYVELRCDPISGHTALYWYRQSLGQGPEFLIYFQGTGAADDSGLPNDRFFAVRPEGSVSTLKIQRTERGDSAVYLCASRGRAGGETQYFGPGTRLLVL.

This clonotype showed up many times. The chain has TRBV15 and TRBJ1-2, with TRBD1 identical over 7 bases. Trimming removed 6 bases from V and 7 bases from J; junction bases left unmatched: 8. Germline V gene sequence: CDR1 LNHNV, CDR2 YYDKDF (reference sequence). This CDR3 spans 13 amino acids. Here the CDR3 reads CATRNRGRGGYTF. As DNA, the CDR3 is TGTGCCACCAGGAACAGGGGTCGAGGTGGCTACACCTTC.